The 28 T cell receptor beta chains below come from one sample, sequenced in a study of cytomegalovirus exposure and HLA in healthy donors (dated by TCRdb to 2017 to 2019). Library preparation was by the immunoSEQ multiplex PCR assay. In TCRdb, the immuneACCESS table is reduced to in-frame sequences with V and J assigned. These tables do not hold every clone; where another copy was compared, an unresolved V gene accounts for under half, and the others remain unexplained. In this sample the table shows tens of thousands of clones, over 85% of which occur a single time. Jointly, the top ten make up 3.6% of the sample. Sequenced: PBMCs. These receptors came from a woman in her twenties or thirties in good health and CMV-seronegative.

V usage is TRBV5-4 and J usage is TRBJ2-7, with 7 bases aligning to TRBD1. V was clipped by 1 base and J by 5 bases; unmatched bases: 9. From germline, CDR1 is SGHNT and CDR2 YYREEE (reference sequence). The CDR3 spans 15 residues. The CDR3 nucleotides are TGTGCCAGCAGCTTGCCCCTCGGGACAGCCAACGAGCAGTACTTC. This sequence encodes CASSLPLGTANEQYF.

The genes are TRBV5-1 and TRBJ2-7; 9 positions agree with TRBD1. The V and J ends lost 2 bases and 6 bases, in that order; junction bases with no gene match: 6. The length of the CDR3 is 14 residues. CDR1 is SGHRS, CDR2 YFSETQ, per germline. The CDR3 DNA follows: TGCGCCAGCAGCTTCCGGGACAGGGCCTCCGAGCAGTACTTC. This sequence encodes CASSFRDRASEQYF.

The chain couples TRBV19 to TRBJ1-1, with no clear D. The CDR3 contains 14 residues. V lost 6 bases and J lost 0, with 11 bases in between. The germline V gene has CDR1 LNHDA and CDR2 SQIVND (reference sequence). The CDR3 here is CASRKAGMNTEAFF. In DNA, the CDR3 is TGTGCCAGTAGGAAAGCGGGTATGAACACTGAAGCTTTCTTT.

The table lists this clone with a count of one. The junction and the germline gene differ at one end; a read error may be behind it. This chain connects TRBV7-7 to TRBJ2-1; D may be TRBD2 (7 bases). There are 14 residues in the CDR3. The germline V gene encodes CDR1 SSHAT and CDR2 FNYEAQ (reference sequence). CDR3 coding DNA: TGTGCTAGCAGCTTAGAGGGGAGGGGGAGTGAGCAGTTCTTC. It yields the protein CASSLEGRGSEQFF.

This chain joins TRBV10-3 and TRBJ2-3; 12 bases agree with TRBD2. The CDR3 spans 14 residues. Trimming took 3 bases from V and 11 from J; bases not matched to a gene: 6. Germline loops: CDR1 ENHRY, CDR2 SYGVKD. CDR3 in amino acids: CAISERASGGGQYF. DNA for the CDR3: TGTGCCATCAGTGAAAGAGCTAGCGGGGGGGGGCAGTATTTT.

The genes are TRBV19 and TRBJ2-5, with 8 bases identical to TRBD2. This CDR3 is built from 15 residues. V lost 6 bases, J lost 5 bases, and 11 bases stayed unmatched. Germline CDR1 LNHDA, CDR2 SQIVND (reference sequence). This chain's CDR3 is CASRDRAGEGETQYF. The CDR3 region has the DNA TGTGCCAGTAGGGACCGAGCGGGAGAAGGGGAGACCCAGTACTTC.

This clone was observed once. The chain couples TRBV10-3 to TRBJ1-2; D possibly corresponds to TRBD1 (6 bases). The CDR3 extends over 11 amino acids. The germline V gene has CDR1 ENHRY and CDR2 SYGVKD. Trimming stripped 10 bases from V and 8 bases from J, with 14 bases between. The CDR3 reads CATRGGLGYTF. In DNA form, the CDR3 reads TGTGCCACGAGGGGGGGCTTAGGCTACACCTTC.

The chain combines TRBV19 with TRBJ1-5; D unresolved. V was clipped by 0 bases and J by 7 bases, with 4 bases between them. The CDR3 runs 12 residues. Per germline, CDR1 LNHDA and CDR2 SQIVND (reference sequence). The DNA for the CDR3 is TGTGCCAGTAGTATAGACAGGCAGCCCCAGCATTTT. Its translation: CASSIDRQPQHF.

As DNA, the CDR3 is TGTGCCAGCGGGGCCCGGAATGAAAAACTGTTTTTT. The encoded protein is CASGARNEKLFF. J is TRBJ1-4 and V is TRBV2; D is perhaps TRBD1 (5 bases). The germline gives CDR1 SNHLY, CDR2 FYNNEI. CDR3 size: 12 residues. V was trimmed by 8 bases and J by 5 bases, leaving 9 bases between them. The full variable domain, rest sourced from reference TRBV2 and TRBJ1-4, is EPEVTQTPSHQVTQMGQEVILRCVPISNHLYFYWYRQILGQKVEFLVSFYNNEISEKSEIFDDQFSVERPDGSNFTLKIRSTKLEDSAMYFCASGARNEKLFFGSGTQLSVL.

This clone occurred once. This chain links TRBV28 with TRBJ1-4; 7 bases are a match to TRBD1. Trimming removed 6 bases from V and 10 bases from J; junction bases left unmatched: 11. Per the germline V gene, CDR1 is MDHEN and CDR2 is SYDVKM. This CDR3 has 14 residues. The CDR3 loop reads CASSSQGIGGKLFF. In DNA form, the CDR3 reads TGTGCCAGCAGCTCACAGGGGATAGGGGGAAAACTGTTTTTT.

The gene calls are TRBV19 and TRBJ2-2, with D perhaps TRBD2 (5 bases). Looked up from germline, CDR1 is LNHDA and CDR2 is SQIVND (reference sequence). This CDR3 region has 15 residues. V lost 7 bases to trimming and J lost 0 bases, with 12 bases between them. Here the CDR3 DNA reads TGTGCCAGTATTCGCGGGCCTTCGAACACCGGGGAGCTGTTTTTT. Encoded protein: CASIRGPSNTGELFF.

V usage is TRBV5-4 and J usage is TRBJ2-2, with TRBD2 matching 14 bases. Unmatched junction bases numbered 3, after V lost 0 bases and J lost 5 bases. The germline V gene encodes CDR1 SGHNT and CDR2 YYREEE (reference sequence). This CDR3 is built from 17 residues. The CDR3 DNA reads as TGTGCCAGCAGCTTGGGACTAGCGGGGGGGCGGACCGGGGAGCTGTTTTTT. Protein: CASSLGLAGGRTGELFF.

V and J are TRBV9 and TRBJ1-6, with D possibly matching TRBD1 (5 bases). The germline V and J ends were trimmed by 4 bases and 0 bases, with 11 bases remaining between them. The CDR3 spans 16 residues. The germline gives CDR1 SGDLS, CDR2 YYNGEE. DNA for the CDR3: TGTGCCAGCAGCATGGGGGGGTACTCCTATAATTCACCCCTCCACTTT. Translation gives CASSMGGYSYNSPLHF.

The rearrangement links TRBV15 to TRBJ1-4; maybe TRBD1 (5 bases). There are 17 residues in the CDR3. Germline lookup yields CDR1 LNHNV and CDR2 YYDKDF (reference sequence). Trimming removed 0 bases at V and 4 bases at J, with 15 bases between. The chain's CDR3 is CATSRDFRGGRNEKLFF. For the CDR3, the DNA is TGTGCCACCAGCAGAGATTTTCGGGGGGGACGTAATGAAAAACTGTTTTTT.

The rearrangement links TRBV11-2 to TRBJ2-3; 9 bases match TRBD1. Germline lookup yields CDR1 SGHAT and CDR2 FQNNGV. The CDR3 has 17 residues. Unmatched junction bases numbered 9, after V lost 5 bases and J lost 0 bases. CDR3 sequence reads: CASSQLLTGGSTDTQYF. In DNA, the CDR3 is TGTGCCAGCAGCCAACTTCTTACAGGGGGCAGCACAGATACGCAGTATTTT.

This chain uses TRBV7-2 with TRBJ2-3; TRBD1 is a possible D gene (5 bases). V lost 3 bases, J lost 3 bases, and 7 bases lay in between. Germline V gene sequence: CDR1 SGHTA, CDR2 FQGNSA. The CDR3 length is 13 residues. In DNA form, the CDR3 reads TGTGCCAGCAGCTTCACAGGAACAGATACGCAGTATTTT. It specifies CASSFTGTDTQYF.

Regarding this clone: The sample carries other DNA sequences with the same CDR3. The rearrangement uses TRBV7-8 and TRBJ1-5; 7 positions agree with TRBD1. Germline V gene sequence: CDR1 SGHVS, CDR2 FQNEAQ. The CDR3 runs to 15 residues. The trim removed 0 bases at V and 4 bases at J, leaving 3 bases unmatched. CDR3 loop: CASSLAGGRNQPQHF. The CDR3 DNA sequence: TGTGCCAGCAGCTTAGCAGGGGGCAGAAATCAGCCCCAGCATTTT.

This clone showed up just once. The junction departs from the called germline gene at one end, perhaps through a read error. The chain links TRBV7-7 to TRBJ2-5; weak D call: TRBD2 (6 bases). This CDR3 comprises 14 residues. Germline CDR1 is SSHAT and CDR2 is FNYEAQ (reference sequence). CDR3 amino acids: CASSPGTPQETQYF. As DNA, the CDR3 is TGTGCTAGCAGCCCCGGGACTCCGCAAGAGACCCAGTACTTC.

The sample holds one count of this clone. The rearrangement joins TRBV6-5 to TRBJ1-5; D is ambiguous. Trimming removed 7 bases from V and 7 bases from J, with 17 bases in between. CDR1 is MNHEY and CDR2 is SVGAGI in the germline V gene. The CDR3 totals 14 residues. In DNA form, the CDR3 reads TGTGCCAGCACCTCAGGTAGCCCGGGGCAGCCCCAGCATTTT. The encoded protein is CASTSGSPGQPQHF.

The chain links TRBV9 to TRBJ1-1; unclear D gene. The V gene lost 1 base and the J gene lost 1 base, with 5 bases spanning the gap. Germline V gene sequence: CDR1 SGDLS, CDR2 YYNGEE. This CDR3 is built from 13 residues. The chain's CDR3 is CASSVQSNTEAFF. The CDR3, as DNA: TGTGCCAGCAGCGTACAGTCGAACACTGAAGCTTTCTTT.

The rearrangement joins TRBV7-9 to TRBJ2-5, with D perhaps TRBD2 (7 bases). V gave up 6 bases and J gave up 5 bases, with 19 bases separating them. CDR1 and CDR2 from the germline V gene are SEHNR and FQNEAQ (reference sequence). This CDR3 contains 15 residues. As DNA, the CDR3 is TGTGCCAGCAGGGGGAGGGGGGACGTCACGGAGACCCAGTACTTC. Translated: CASRGRGDVTETQYF.

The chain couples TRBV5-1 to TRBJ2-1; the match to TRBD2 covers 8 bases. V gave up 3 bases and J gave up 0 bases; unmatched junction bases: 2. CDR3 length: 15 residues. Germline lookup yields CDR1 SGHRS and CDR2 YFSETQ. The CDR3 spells CASSSTSGSYNEQFF. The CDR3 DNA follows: TGCGCCAGCAGCTCCACTAGCGGCTCCTACAATGAGCAGTTCTTC.

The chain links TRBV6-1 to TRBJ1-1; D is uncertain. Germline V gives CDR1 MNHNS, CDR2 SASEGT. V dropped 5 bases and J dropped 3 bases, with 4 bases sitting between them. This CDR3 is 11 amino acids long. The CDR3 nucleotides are TGTGCCAGCAGTCCTTACACTGAAGCTTTCTTT. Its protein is CASSPYTEAFF.

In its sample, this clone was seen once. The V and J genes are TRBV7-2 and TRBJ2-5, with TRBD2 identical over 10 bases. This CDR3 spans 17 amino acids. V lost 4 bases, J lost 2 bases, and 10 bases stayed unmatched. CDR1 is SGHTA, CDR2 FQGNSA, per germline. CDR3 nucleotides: TGTGCCAGCAGCTATGGGGCAGAACTAGCGGGGCAAGAGACCCAGTACTTC. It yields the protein CASSYGAELAGQETQYF. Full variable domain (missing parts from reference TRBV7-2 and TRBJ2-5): GAGVSQSPSNKVTEKGKDVELRCDPISGHTALYWYRQSLGQGLEFLIYFQGNSAPDKSGLPSDRFSAERTGGSVSTLTIQRTQQEDSAVYLCASSYGAELAGQETQYFGPGTRLLVL.

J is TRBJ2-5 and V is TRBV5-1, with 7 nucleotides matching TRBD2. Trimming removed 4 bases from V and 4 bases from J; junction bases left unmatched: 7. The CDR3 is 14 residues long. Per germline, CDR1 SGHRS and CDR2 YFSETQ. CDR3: CASSKGGPGETQYF. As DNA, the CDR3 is TGCGCCAGCAGCAAGGGAGGGCCGGGAGAGACCCAGTACTTC. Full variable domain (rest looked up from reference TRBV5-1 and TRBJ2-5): KAGVTQTPRYLIKTRGQQVTLSCSPISGHRSVSWYQQTPGQGLQFLFEYFSETQRNKGNFPGRFSGRQFSNSRSEMNVSTLELGDSALYLCASSKGGPGETQYFGPGTRLLVL.

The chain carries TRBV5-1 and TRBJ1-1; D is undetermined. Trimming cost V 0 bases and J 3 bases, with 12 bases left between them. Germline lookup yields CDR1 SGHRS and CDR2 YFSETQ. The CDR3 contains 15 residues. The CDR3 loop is CASSLDSIGDTEAFF. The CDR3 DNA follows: TGCGCCAGCAGCTTGGACAGTATCGGGGACACTGAAGCTTTCTTT.

The CDR3 coding sequence is TGTGCCAGCTCAACTTCCGGGACAGGGAGTCATGGCTACACCTTC. This codes for CASSTSGTGSHGYTF. The chain uses TRBV18 and TRBJ1-2; TRBD1 matches at 9 bases. Trimming cost V 5 bases and J 6 bases; bases outside gene matches: 10. There are 15 residues in the CDR3. Germline-derived CDR1 and CDR2 are KGHSH and LQKENI.

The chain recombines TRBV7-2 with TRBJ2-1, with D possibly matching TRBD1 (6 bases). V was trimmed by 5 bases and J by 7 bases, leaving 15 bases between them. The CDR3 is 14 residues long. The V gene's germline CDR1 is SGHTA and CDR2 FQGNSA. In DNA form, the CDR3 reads TGTGCCAGCAGCCTGGGGGCTACTAAGAATGAGCAGTTCTTC. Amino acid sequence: CASSLGATKNEQFF.